This T cell receptor beta chain came from a study of OX40 agonist ivuxolimab in advanced cancers. In the study overall: Three individuals attained partial responses, comprising one hepatocellular carcinoma case and two cutaneous melanoma cases.

The V gene end was trimmed by 8 bases and the J gene end by 6 bases; junction bases not matched to a gene: 10. Germline CDR1 reads MNHEY; CDR2 reads SVGAGI. CDR3 length: 15 residues. TCRdb's table, derived via immunoSEQ multiplex PCR, lists solely in-frame clones and lacks some. The sample shows fewer than 35,000 clones, roughly 76% of them seen only once. The source material was CD4+ or CD8+ T cells sorted from blood, sampled in a trial of the OX40 agonist ivuxolimab. J is TRBJ1-5 and V is TRBV6-5, with 10 bases matching TRBD1. The source of this sequence is an adult with an advanced solid tumor such as melanoma, head and neck, liver or kidney cancer. CDR3 bases: TGTGCCAGCGGATTAAGGGGACAGGGGTTTCAGCCCCAGCATTTT. Translated, it gives CASGLRGQGFQPQHF.